This paragraph reports one T cell receptor (beta chain). Antigen unknown. Only in-frame clones appear in the TCRdb table, and some are missing; sequencing was by immunoSEQ multiplex PCR. The sample comprises 45,000 to 65,000 clones, over 75% of which are singletons, and 14% to 15% rests with the top ten. This sample is drawn from a study of T cell responses to AZD1222 COVID-19 vaccine. Overall study findings and caveats: Spike as a whole was targeted by vaccine-associated CD4 TCRs, dominant at 160-218 and 743-854.

This CDR3 contains 15 residues. Germline V gives CDR1 MNHEY, CDR2 SVGAGI. Germline trimming cut 5 bases from V and 2 bases from J; bases unmatched to any gene: 7. The sample here was peripheral blood, taken on day 0 of AZD1222 vaccination. The TCR was taken from an adult in good health. The J gene is TRBJ2-7, the V gene TRBV6-5, with 9 bases fitting TRBD1. In DNA, the CDR3 is TGTGCCAGCAGTCCCCGGGACAGGGTAACCTACGAGCAGTACTTC. It yields the protein CASSPRDRVTYEQYF.